This T cell receptor beta chain was identified during a study of cytomegalovirus exposure and HLA in healthy donors. For the study at large: Earlier, 110 million or so unique TCR beta sequences were recovered from around 200 million T cells by an analysis.

On this clone: The antigen is not known.

General observations from the study: Common viral pathogens seemed to be connected with several of the most significant clusters, according to a later analysis. Earlier findings revealed that most TCR beta V segments proved productive either about 87% or about 30% of the time.

The PCR made use of 60 Vbeta and 13 Jbeta primers. Clones were sequenced by immunoSEQ multiplex PCR, and TCRdb holds only the in-frame ones, with some missing. The table includes about 62,000 clones, about 81% detected once. The CDR3 has 16 residues. The V gene's germline CDR1 is SGHTA and CDR2 FQGNSA. Trimming stripped 5 bases from V and 5 bases from J, with 19 bases between. This TCR was recovered from a woman between 25 and 40 years old in good health and CMV-seronegative. This chain links TRBV7-2 with TRBJ2-1; a possible D gene is TRBD1 (6 bases). The sample taken for sequencing was PBMCs. Here the CDR3 reads CASSPRTGHYDNEQFF. The CDR3 coding sequence is TGTGCCAGCAGCCCGAGAACGGGACACTACGACAATGAGCAGTTCTTC.